In its sample, the clone carrying this T cell receptor (beta chain) was seen a few times. These data come from a study of early T cells in non-severe SARS-CoV-2 infection. The CDR3 is 15 residues long. V was clipped by 3 bases and J by 8 bases, with 17 bases between them. Germline CDR1 is MNHEY and CDR2 is SVGEGT. MiXCR, applied by TCRdb to the 5' RACE reads, yields one record per CDR3 protein. Among around 50,000 distinct CDR3 sequences listed, 6.5% to 9.5% were seen once. This sequence joins TRBV6-2 or TRBV6-3 and TRBJ2-1; D perhaps matches TRBD2 (6 bases). The sample taken for sequencing was whole blood. The sequence came from an adult who was a healthcare worker with PCR-confirmed SARS-CoV-2 infection or an uninfected control (not recorded which). The CDR3 spells CASSYFLGSGDEQFF. CDR3 bases: TGTGCCAGCAGTTATTTTCTGGGGTCGGGAGATGAGCAGTTCTTC.